The present T cell receptor beta chain was sequenced within a study of T cells in narcolepsy. Study-level background: Enrolled donors included narcolepsy type 1 or type 2 patients and healthy controls. Study findings and constraints: Reportedly, autoreactive clonotypes were serially detected in patients' blood but not controls'. HCRT-specific and TRIB2-specific autoreactive clonotypes appeared among same-patient CSF and blood CD4+ clonotypes.

A note on this clone: Its target is unknown.

This CDR3 contains 11 residues. Germline V gene sequence: CDR1 MNHEY, CDR2 SVGAGI. V was trimmed by 10 bases and J by 4 bases, leaving 10 bases between them. Using immunoSEQ multiplex PCR, the repertoire was profiled, and TCRdb retains in-frame clones only, with some absent. The sample records around 18,000 clones, around 70% being singletons. Sequencing used CD45RA- memory CD8+ T cells from PBMCs. The V gene is TRBV6-5, the J gene TRBJ2-5; D might be TRBD1 (5 bases). This clonotype was obtained from a human donor with narcolepsy. The CDR3 protein is CATGSGETQYF. The CDR3 DNA follows: TGTGCCACAGGGTCAGGAGAGACCCAGTACTTC.